The clone carrying this TCR beta chain was seen repeatedly, ten times or more. The V gene's germline CDR1 is MNHEY and CDR2 SVGAGI. Trimming left V 0 bases short and J 2 bases short, with 11 bases between. This CDR3 has 16 residues. TCRdb reprocessed the RT-PCR reads via MiXCR and lists one record per CDR3 protein. The data contain hundreds of thousands of distinct CDR3 sequences, approximately 15% of them singletons. Sequenced sample: memory CD4+ T cells from blood. The TCR sequence derives from a female donor in good health, serving as a healthy control. The chain carries TRBV6-5 and TRBJ1-5; D unresolved. The CDR3 loop reads CASSYSIVGGNQPQHF. In nucleotides, the CDR3 is TGTGCCAGCAGTTACTCGATCGTAGGTGGCAATCAGCCCCAGCATTTT.